The T cell receptor (beta chain) under discussion was sequenced for a study of shared clonotypes between healthy human individuals. CDR1 MNHNS and CDR2 SASEGT come from the germline V gene. Trimming removed 0 bases from V and 3 bases from J, with 9 bases in between. The CDR3 has 15 amino acids. Assay: immunoSEQ multiplex PCR; the TCRdb copy retains only in-frame clones and omits some. The data contain 2 million to 2.5 million clones, approximately 94% of them singletons. J is TRBJ1-5 and V is TRBV6-1; D remains unclear. The receptor comes from a man aged 18 to 30 in good health. The sample taken for sequencing was naive CD4+ T cells sorted from blood. Subset described: CD45RA+ positively selected. CDR3 loop: CASSEALGANQPQHF. The CDR3 region has the DNA TGTGCCAGCAGTGAAGCGCTCGGAGCCAATCAGCCCCAGCATTTT.